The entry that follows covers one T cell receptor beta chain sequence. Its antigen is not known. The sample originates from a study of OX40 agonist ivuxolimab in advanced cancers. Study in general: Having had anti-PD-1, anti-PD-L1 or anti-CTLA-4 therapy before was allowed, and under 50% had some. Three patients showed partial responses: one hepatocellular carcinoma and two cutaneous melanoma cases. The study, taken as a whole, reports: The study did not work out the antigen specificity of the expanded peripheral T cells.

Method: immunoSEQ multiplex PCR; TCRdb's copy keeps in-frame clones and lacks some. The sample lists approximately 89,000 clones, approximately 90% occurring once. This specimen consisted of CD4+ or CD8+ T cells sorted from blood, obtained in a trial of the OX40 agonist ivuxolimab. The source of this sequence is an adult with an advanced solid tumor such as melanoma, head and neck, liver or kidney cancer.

CDR3 sequence (DNA): TGTGCCAGCAGTTATGGACTAGCGGGAGGCCCATGGAACAATGAGCAGTTCTTC. Protein sequence: CASSYGLAGGPWNNEQFF. The chain joins TRBV27 to TRBJ2-1; 14 bases line up with TRBD2. V shed 4 bases and J 5 bases; nucleotides not matched to a gene: 10. CDR3 length: 18 amino acids. Germline CDR1 and CDR2: MNHEY and SMNVEV (reference sequence).